Sequencing of this T cell receptor (beta chain) was carried out in a study of OX40 agonist ivuxolimab in advanced cancers. For the study at large: With ivuxolimab, an agonistic anti-OX40 (CD134) antibody, patients were treated. Every 2 weeks, patients got intravenous ivuxolimab at one of six dose levels (0.01-10 mg/kg). General study findings and limits: Clonal expansion in partial responders at 0.1-3.0 mg/kg ranked among the lowest. In the 0.1 to 3.0 mg/kg range, CD4+ and CD8+ blood T cells had expanded clonally by week 6.

The CDR3 runs 15 residues. The table came from immunoSEQ multiplex PCR; TCRdb's copy has only in-frame clones and leaves some out. Altogether about 110,000 clones are present, 80% to 95% being singletons, with the ten largest covering roughly 0.66%. Note on this clone: Its matching antigen is unknown.

This chain links TRBV21-1 with TRBJ2-7; the D call of TRBD1 is as the table states it, not checked on the DNA. TRBV21-1 is deemed a pseudogene. Sequenced here: CD4+ or CD8+ T cells sorted from blood, sampled in a trial of the OX40 agonist ivuxolimab. The clonotype was recovered from an adult with an advanced solid tumor such as melanoma, head and neck, liver or kidney cancer. The CDR3 DNA is TGTGCCAGCAGCAAGGCCAGGACAGGGGGCTACGAGCAGTACTTC. Encoded protein: CASSKARTGGYEQYF.